This T cell receptor (beta chain) was observed in a study of blood T cell repertoires in COVID-19. Turning to the study itself: Whether acute or convalescent, the COVID-19 samples came from the United States, Italy and Spain.

Only in-frame clones appear in the TCRdb table, and some are missing; sequencing was by immunoSEQ multiplex PCR. The sample lists 20,000 to 25,000 clones; around nine tenths were seen once. V was clipped by 4 bases and J by 5 bases; unmatched bases: 9. CDR3 length equals 16 residues. Germline V CDR1 and CDR2: LNHNV, YYDKDF (reference sequence). This sequence originates from a human donor with active COVID-19. The donor label of this sample is uncertain. The sequencing sample was made of peripheral blood. This chain links TRBV15 with TRBJ1-5, with 9 bases matching TRBD1. The CDR3 here is CATSTNVDRGDQPQHF. The CDR3 nucleotides read TGTGCCACCAGCACAAACGTTGACAGGGGGGATCAGCCCCAGCATTTT.